This TCR beta chain was sequenced for a study of regulatory dendritic cells for organ transplantation. General study results and limits: Memory T cells were less diverse than naive, with memory CD8+ most oligoclonal.

The assay was immunoSEQ multiplex PCR, and TCRdb's table has in-frame clones only and misses some. Here the sample spans just under 30,000 clones, roughly 85% being singletons. CDR1 is SQVTM and CDR2 is ANQGSEA in the germline V gene. V dropped 6 bases and J dropped 2 bases, with 10 bases sitting between them. The CDR3 consists of 12 residues. Concerning this clone: Its specificity is unknown.

The gene calls are TRBV29-1 and TRBJ1-2; perhaps TRBD1 as D (6 bases). The clonotype comes from a human donor in good health. The sample was memory CD4+ T cells from blood. Subset meaning: CD45RO+ memory T cells. The CDR3 sequence is CSVWTANYGYTF. Written as DNA, the CDR3 is TGCAGCGTATGGACAGCCAACTATGGCTACACCTTC.